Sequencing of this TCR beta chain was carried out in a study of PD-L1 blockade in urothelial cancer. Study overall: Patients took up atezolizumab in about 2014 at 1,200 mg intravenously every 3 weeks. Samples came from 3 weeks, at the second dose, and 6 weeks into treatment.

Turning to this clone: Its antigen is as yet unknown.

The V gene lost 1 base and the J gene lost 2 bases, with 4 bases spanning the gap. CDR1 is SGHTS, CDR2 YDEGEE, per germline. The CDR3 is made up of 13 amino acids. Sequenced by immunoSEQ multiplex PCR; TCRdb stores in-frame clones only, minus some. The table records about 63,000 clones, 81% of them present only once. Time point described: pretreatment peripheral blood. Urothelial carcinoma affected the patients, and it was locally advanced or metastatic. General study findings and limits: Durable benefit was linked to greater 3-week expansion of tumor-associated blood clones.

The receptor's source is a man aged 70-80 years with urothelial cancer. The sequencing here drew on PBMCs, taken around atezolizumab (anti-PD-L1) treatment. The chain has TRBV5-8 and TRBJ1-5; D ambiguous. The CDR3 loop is CASSLLRNQPQHF. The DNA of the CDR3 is TGTGCCAGCAGCTTGCTCCGCAATCAGCCCCAGCATTTT. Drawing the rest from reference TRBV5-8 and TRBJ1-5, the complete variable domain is EAGVTQSPTHLIKTRGQQATLRCSPISGHTSVYWYQQALGLGLQFLLWYDEGEERNRGNFPPRFSGRQFPNYSSELNVNALELEDSALYLCASSLLRNQPQHFGDGTRLSIL.